These 9 T cell receptor beta chains share one sample of origin, sequenced in a study of cytomegalovirus exposure and HLA in healthy donors. A multiplex PCR was run with 60 Vbeta primers and 13 Jbeta primers. The data were produced by immunoSEQ multiplex PCR, yet TCRdb's version contains in-frame clones alone and is incomplete. The sample shows 130,000 or so clones, approximately 67% of them seen only once. Sequencing was done on a sample of PBMCs. These receptor sequences come from a woman aged 60 to 75 in good health and CMV-seronegative.

CDR3 DNA: TGTGCCAGCAGCTTAGGGACTAGCGGGAGCGCTCAGTCCGGGGAGCTGTTTTTT. Protein product: CASSLGTSGSAQSGELFF. The chain has TRBV7-3 and TRBJ2-2; 14 bases fit TRBD2. CDR3 size: 18 residues. Germline values: CDR1 SGHTA, CDR2 FQGTGA. Unmatched junction bases numbered 8, after V lost 2 bases and J lost 6 bases. Full variable domain (missing parts from reference TRBV7-3 and TRBJ2-2): GAGVSQTPSNKVTEKGKYVELRCDPISGHTALYWYRQSLGQGPEFLIYFQGTGAADDSGLPNDRFFAVRPEGSVSTLKIQRTERGDSAVYLCASSLGTSGSAQSGELFFGEGSRLTVL.

This clone has just a few counts. The chain has TRBV7-2 and TRBJ2-1, with 15 bases that match TRBD2. The CDR3 is 19 residues long. The V segment lost 5 bases and the J segment 0 bases; nucleotides outside the gene matches: 8. Germline V CDR1 and CDR2: SGHTA, FQGNSA. The CDR3 sequence is CASSRRTSGGASSYNEQFF. The DNA for the CDR3 is TGTGCCAGCAGCCGACGGACTAGCGGGGGGGCCAGCTCCTACAATGAGCAGTTCTTC.

This clone was counted a few times. The chain carries TRBV2 and TRBJ1-2, with D possibly matching TRBD1 (6 bases). From germline, CDR1 is SNHLY and CDR2 FYNNEI. V gave up 4 bases and J gave up 2 bases, with 14 bases separating them. There are 15 residues in the CDR3. CDR3 nucleotides: TGTGCCAGCAGTGGGCAGGGGCTAGGGAACTATGGCTACACCTTC. Translated, it gives CASSGQGLGNYGYTF.

The chain recombines TRBV28 with TRBJ1-2, with D possibly TRBD1 on 5 matching bases. Between the trimmed V and J ends, which lost 6 bases and 2 bases, there was a span of 13 bases. The CDR3 spans 14 residues. Germline-derived CDR1 and CDR2 are MDHEN and SYDVKM. CDR3 region: CASRLAAGNYGYTF. CDR3 DNA: TGTGCCAGCAGATTGGCGGCAGGGAACTATGGCTACACCTTC.

In this sample, this clone turned up once. V usage is TRBV7-9 and J usage is TRBJ2-1; 7 bases match TRBD2. CDR3 length: 16 residues. The J segment lost 0 bases and the V segment lost 2 bases, leaving 4 bases of the junction unmatched. The germline gives CDR1 SEHNR, CDR2 FQNEAQ (reference sequence). The CDR3 reads CASSLWEGSSYNEQFF. The CDR3 coding sequence is TGTGCCAGCAGCTTATGGGAGGGCAGCTCCTACAATGAGCAGTTCTTC.

This clone was counted a few times. The V and J genes are TRBV19 and TRBJ1-2; a weak D match, TRBD1 (5 bases). The CDR3 spans 15 residues. The germline V and J ends were trimmed by 7 bases and 4 bases, with 19 bases remaining between them. Germline lookup yields CDR1 LNHDA and CDR2 SQIVND (reference sequence). CDR3 bases: TGTGCCAGTACCATGTCCGGCAGGGTTGGCTATGGCTACACCTTC. Its translation is CASTMSGRVGYGYTF.

V and J are TRBV6-1 and TRBJ2-4, with TRBD1 matching over 9 bases. Germline V CDR1 and CDR2: MNHNS, SASEGT. This CDR3 has 14 amino acids. Trimming removed 7 bases from V and 8 bases from J; junction bases left unmatched: 9. The DNA of the CDR3 is TGTGCCAGCACCCCGGGACAGGGTTGGGACATTCAGTACTTC. It codes for CASTPGQGWDIQYF.

This chain links TRBV5-1 with TRBJ2-7, with 8 bases identical to TRBD2. This CDR3 is built from 13 residues. Germline CDR1 SGHRS, CDR2 YFSETQ. V lost 9 bases, J lost 5 bases, and 10 bases stayed unmatched. The CDR3 reads CATREGLLDEQYF. The DNA of the CDR3 is TGCGCCACCCGGGAGGGCCTGTTAGACGAGCAGTACTTC.

This clone has only a few counts. J is TRBJ2-5 and V is TRBV18, with D maybe TRBD1 (6 bases). The V end was cut by 2 bases, the J end by 5 bases, with 12 bases between. Germline V CDR1 and CDR2: KGHSH, LQKENI. The CDR3 has 14 residues. The CDR3 DNA is TGTGCCAGCTCACCAGAACAGGGCAGGGAGACCCAGTACTTC. This encodes CASSPEQGRETQYF.